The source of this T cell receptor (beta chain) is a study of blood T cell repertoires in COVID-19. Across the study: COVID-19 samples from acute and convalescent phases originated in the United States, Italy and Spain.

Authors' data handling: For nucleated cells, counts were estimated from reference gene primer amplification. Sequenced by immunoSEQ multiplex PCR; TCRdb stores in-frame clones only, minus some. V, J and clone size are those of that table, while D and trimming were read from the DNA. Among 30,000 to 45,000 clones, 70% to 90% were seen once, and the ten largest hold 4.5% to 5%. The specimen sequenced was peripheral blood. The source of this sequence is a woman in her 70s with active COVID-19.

CDR3 protein: CASSKVRGTREQYF. CDR3 DNA sequence: TGTGCCAGCAGCAAAGTGAGGGGGACAAGGGAGCAGTACTTC. This rearrangement joins TRBV21-1 to TRBJ2-7; the D call in the table, TRBD1, was not verified against the DNA. TRBV21-1 is reported as a pseudogene. The length of the CDR3 is 14 residues.